This T cell receptor beta chain stems from a study of post-analysis software for immune sequencing data. Notes on the study in general: Patients carried 4 or 5 TRBV segments more frequently than controls did, and TRBV5-6, TRBV5-1 and TRBV20-1 were among them. Samples from a shared batch, those prepared together, strongly co-clustered by F measure. Relative to controls, patients with multiple sclerosis showed significantly lower normalized Chao1 diversity.

Presence of unique molecular identifiers characterized the TCR beta cDNA libraries. Input amounts of about 0.85 to 11 million T cells were used. These gave approximately 500,000 cDNA molecules, so each molecule approximated one T cell. TCRdb reanalysed the PCR reads using MiXCR and keeps one entry per CDR3 protein. The sample gives roughly 400,000 distinct CDR3 sequences, more than 30% of which show up once; about 7.6% is in the top ten. Regarding this clonotype: Its antigen is not known.

The germline V gene encodes CDR1 DFQATT and CDR2 SNEGSKA (reference sequence). This CDR3 is 18 amino acids long. V trimming: 0 bases; J trimming: 3 bases; junction bases outside the gene matches: 14. What was sequenced was blood. This receptor was taken from a girl under 10 years old with multiple sclerosis. The chain uses TRBV20-1 and TRBJ2-1, with 7 bases fitting TRBD2. Here the CDR3 reads CSARDHPVSGGYYNEQFF. DNA of the CDR3: TGCAGTGCTAGAGATCACCCCGTGTCGGGGGGATACTACAATGAGCAGTTCTTC.